The entry below gives a single T cell receptor beta chain sequence along with its context. This record comes from a study of blood T cell repertoires in COVID-19. During active infection, Seattle patients enrolled and were then monitored through disease. The protocol was immunoSEQ multiplex PCR, while the TCRdb copy is restricted to in-frame clones and leaves out a portion. The data contain roughly 340,000 clones, more than 75% of them seen just once; the ten biggest clones take up about 6%. The receptor's source is a woman aged 45-60 years with COVID-19, enrolled during active disease. The sample taken for sequencing was peripheral blood.

In nucleotides, the CDR3 is TGTGCCAGCAGCCAAGACTCGACAGGGCTGGGCTACACCTTC. It encodes CASSQDSTGLGYTF. This rearrangement joins TRBV3-1 (or the pseudogene TRBV3-2) to TRBJ1-2, with TRBD1 matching 7 bases. Germline V gives CDR1 LGHDT, CDR2 YNNKEL (reference sequence). J gave up 8 bases and V 0 bases, and 6 bases lay outside the gene matches. This CDR3 comprises 14 residues.